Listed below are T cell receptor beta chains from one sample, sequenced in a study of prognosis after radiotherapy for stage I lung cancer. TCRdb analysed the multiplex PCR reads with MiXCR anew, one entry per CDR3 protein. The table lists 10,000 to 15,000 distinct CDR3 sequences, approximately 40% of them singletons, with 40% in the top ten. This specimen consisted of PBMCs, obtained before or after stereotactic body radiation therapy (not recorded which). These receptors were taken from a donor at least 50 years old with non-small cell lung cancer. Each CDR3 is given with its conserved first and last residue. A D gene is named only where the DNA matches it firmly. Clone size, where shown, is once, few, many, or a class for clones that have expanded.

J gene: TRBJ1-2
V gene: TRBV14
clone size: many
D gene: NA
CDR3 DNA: TGTGCCAGCAGCCAAGTCTGGCGTGGCTACACCTTC
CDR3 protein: CASSQVWRGYTF

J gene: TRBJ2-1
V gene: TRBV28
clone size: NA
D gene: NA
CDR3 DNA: TGTGCCAGCAGTTACGTTAGCAGGGGGCAGTTCTTC
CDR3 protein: CASSYVSRGQFF

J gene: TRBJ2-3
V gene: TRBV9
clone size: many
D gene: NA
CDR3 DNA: TGTGCCAGCAGCTCCCGAGAGGGGACTCGGGATACGCAGTATTTT
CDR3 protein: CASSSREGTRDTQYF

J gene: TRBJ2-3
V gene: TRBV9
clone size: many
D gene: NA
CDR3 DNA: TGTGCCAGCAGTGACTCGACTACGCAGTATTTT
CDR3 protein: CASSDSTTQYF

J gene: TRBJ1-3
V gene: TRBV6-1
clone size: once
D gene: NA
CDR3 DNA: TGTGCCAGCAAGGTTCCCTCTGGAAACACCATATATTTT
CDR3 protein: CASKVPSGNTIYF

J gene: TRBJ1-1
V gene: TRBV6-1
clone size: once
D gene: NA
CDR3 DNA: TGTGCCAGCACCCTCAGAGTAGCCGTGCGCGCTTCGGCGGGTTCTGCTTTCTTT
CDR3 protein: CASTLRVAVRASAGSAFF

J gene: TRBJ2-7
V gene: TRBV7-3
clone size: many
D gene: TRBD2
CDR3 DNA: TGTGCCAGCAGCTTAAACGCGGGAGGATACTACGAGCAGTACTTC
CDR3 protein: CASSLNAGGYYEQYF

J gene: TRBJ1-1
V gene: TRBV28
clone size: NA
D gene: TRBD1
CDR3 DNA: TGTTCCAGCAGCCGGCGGTGGCAGGGGGGTCCTGAAGCTTTCTTT
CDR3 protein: CSSSRRWQGGPEAFF

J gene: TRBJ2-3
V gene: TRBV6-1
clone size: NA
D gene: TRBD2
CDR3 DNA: TGTGCCAGCGTTTCAGCGGGAGGGAGCACAGATACGCAGTATTTT
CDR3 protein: CASVSAGGSTDTQYF

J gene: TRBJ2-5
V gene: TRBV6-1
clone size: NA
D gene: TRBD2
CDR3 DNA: TGTGCCAGCAGACCGGGGGGGGTCGAGACCCAGTACTTC
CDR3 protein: CASRPGGVETQYF

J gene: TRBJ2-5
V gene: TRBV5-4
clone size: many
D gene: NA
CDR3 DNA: TGTGCCAGCAGCTTGGCAGGGGTCGGAGAGACCCAGTACTTC
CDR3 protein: CASSLAGVGETQYF

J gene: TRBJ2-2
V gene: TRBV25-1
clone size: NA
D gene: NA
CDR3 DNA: TGTGCCAGCAGTGATCGCCAGGGGTCCGGGGAGCTGTTTTTT
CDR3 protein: CASSDRQGSGELFF

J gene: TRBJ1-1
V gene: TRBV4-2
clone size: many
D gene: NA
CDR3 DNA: TGTGCCAGCAGCCCTGGAGCCGGTGAAGCTTTCTTT
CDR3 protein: CASSPGAGEAFF

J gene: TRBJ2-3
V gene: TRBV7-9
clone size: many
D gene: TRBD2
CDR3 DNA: TGTGCCAGCAGCTTAGCTTTGAGCGGGGGCACAGATACGCAGTATTTT
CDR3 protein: CASSLALSGGTDTQYF

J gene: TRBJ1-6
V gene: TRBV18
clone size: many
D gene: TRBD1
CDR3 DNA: TGTGCCAGCTCACCACAGGGGGCGATCGATTCACCCCTCCACTTT
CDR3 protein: CASSPQGAIDSPLHF

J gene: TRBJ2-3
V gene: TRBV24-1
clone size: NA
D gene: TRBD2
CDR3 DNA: TGTGCCACCAGTGCCCCTTCGACTAGCGGGAGGCATACGCAGTATTTT
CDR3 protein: CATSAPSTSGRHTQYF

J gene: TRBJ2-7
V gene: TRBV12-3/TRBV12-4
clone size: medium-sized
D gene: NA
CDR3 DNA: TGTGCCAGCAGTTACCCTCCCCAGTACGAGCAGTACTTC
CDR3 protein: CASSYPPQYEQYF

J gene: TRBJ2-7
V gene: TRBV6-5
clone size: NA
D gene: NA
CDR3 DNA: TGTGCCAGCAGTTTCCGCAATACCCCTACGACTGGCTCCTACGAGCAGTACTTC
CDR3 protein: CASSFRNTPTTGSYEQYF

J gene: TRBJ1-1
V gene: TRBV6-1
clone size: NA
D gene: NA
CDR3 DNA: TGTGCCAGCAGCTGGGTCCAGGACACTTATGCTTTCTTT
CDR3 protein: CASSWVQDTYAFF

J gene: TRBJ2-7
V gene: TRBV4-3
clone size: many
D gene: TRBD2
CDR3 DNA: TGCGCCAGCAGCCGGTGGACTAGCGACAACGAGCAGTACTTC
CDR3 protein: CASSRWTSDNEQYF

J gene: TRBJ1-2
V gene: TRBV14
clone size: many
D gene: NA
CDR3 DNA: TGTGCCAGCAGCCAAGAACTGGGGGGCCGGGCCTATGGCTACACCTTC
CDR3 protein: CASSQELGGRAYGYTF

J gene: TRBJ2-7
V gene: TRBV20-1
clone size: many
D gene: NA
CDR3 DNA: TGCAGTGTTTCCACGAGCTCCTACGAGCAGTACTTC
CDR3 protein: CSVSTSSYEQYF

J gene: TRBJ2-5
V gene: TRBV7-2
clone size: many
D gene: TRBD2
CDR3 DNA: TGTGCCAGCAGCAGGACTAGCGGAGGAGGAGAGACCCAGTACTTC
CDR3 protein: CASSRTSGGGETQYF

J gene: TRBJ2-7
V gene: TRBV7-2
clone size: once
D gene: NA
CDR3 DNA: TGTGCCAGCAGCTTAGATGGTTTCCCGGGAAACGAGCAGTACTTC
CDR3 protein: CASSLDGFPGNEQYF

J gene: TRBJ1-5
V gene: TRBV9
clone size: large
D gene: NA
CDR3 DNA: TGTGCCAGCAGCGTAGGTGGGGGCCTAGAAGGGGGTCAGCCCCAGCATTTT
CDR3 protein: CASSVGGGLEGGQPQHF

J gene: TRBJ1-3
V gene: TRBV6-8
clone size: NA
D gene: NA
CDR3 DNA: TGTGCCAGCAGTTACAGGGGAACCTCTGGAAACACCATATATTTT
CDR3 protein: CASSYRGTSGNTIYF

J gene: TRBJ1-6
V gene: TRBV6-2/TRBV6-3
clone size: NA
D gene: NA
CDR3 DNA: TGTGCCAGCAGTGGCTCCGGATATAATTCACCCCTCCACTTT
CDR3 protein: CASSGSGYNSPLHF

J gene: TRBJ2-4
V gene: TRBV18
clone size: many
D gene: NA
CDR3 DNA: TGTGCCAGCTCACCGCCTCGGGACGGTATAAACATTCAGTACTTC
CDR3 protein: CASSPPRDGINIQYF

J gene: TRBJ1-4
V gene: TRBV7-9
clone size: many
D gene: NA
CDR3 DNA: TGTGCCAGCAGCTTGAGGGCAGCGGATGAAAAACTGTTTTTT
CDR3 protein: CASSLRAADEKLFF